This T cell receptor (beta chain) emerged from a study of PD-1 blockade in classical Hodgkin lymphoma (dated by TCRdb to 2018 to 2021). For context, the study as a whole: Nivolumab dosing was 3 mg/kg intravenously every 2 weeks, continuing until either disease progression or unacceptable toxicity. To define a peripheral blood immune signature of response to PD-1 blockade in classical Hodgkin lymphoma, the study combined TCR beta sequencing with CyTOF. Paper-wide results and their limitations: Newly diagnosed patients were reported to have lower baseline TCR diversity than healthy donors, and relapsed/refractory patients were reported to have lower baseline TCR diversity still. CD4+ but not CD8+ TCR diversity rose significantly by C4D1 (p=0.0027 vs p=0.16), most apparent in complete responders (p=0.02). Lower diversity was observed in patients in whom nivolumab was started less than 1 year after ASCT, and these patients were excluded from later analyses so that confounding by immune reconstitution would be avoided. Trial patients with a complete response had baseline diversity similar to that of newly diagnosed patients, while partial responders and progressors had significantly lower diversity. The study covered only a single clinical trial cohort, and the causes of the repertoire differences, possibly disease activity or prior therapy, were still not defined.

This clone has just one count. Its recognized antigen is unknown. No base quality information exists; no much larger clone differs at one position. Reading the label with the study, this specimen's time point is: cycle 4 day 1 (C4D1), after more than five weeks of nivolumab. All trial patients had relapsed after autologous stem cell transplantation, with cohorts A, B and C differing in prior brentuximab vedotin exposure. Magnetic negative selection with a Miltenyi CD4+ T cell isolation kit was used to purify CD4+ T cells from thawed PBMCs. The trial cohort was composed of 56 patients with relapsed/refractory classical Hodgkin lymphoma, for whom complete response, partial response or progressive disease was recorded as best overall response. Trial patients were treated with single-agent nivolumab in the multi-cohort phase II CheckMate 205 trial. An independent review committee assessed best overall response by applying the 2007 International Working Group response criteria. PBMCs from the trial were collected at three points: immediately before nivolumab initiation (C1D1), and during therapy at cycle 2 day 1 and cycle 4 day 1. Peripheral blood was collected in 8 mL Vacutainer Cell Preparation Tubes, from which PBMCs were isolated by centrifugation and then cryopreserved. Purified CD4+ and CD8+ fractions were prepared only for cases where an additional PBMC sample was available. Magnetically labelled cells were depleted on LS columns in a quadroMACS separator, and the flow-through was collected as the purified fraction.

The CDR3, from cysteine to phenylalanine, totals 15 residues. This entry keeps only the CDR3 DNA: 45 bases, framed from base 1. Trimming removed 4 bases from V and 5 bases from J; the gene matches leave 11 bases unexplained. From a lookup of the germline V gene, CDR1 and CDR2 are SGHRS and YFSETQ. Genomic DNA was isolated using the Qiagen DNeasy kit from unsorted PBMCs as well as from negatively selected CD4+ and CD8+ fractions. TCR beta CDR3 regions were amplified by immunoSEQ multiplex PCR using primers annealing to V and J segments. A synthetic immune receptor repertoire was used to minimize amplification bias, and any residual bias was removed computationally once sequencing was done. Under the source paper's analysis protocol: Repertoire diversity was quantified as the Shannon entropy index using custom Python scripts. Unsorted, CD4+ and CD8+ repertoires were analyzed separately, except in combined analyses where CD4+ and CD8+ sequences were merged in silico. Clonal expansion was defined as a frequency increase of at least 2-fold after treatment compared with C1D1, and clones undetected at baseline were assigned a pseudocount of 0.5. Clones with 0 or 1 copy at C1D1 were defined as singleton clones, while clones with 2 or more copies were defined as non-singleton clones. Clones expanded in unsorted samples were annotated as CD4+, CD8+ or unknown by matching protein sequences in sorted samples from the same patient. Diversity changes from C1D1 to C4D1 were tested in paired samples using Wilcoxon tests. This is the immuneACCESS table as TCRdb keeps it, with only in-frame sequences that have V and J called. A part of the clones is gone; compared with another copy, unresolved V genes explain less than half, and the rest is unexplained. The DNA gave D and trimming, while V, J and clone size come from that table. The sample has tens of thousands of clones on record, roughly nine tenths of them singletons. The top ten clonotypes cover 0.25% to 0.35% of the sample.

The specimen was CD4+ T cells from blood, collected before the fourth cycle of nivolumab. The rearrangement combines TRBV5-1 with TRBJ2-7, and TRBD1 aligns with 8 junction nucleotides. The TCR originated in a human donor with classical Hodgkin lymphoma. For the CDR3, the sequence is CASSGGTGIRNEQYF. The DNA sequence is TGCGCCAGCAGCGGAGGGACAGGTATAAGGAACGAGCAGTACTTC.